This TCR beta chain was recovered during a study of identical twins. Regarding the study as a whole: Findings depended on cross-sectional statistics rather than tracking the same donors. Surplus twin overlap in beta out-of-frame sequences was less pronounced. Monozygotic twins shared more out-of-frame TCR alpha than recombination models predicted.

MiXCR, run by TCRdb on the 5' RACE reads, gives a single entry per CDR3 protein. This sample has roughly 710,000 distinct CDR3 sequences, with around 6.1% found just once. This clonotype was detected many times. Antigen unknown. Germline and junction disagree at one end, which may indicate a read error. Sequenced: naive T cells sorted from blood. This receptor was taken from a young man in good health.

The DNA of the CDR3 is TGCGCCAGCAGTTTGGCGGGGGCTAGCACAGATACGCAGTATTTT. It is translated as CASSLAGASTDTQYF. V and J are TRBV5-1 and TRBJ2-3, with D maybe TRBD2 (7 bases). CDR3 length: 15 amino acids. Germline CDR1 and CDR2: SGHRS and YFSETQ.